This T cell receptor beta chain is from a study of CD8+ T cells in alopecia areata. The treatment: oral pan-JAK inhibitor, 5-10 mg twice daily. Trimming removed 4 bases at V and 1 base at J, with 11 bases between. Germline lookup yields CDR1 PRHDT and CDR2 FYEKMQ (reference sequence). This CDR3 comprises 14 residues. Isolated RNA was reverse transcribed into cDNA used as the sequencing template. TCRdb keeps only in-frame clones here, not all; method: immunoSEQ multiplex PCR. The profile shows some 180,000 clones, around 49% of them singletons. This material consisted of CD8+ T cells sorted from blood, taken around week 53, from a patient treated with tofacitinib. This receptor was obtained from a human donor with alopecia areata. The rearrangement uses TRBV13 and TRBJ2-7; D is unresolved. The CDR3: CASSSNLESYEQYF. CDR3 DNA: TGTGCCAGCAGCTCCAACCTGGAGTCCTACGAGCAGTACTTC.